The 27 T cell receptor beta chains below all came from one sample that was sequenced in a study of identical twins. TCRdb reprocessed the 5' RACE reads with MiXCR, giving one entry per CDR3 protein. The sample lists 300,000 or so distinct CDR3 sequences; over 8.5% were seen once. These same records also appear under a second study, on yellow fever vaccine responses in identical twins.

Material: CD8+ T cells sorted from blood. Receptors were obtained from a young woman in good health.

This clonotype has just a few counts. The rearrangement uses TRBV28 and TRBJ2-7; D may be TRBD1 (7 bases). This CDR3 region has 14 residues. CDR1 and CDR2 (germline): MDHEN, SYDVKM. Trimming shortened V by 7 bases and J by 3 bases, and 16 bases separated the two germline ends. The CDR3 reads CASNRGGGVYEQYF. As DNA, the CDR3 is TGTGCCAGCAACCGTGGAGGGGGCGTCTACGAGCAGTACTTC.

The chain has TRBV27 and TRBJ2-3, with a tentative D call TRBD2 (7 bases). Germline loops: CDR1 MNHEY, CDR2 SMNVEV (reference sequence). V lost 1 base to trimming and J lost 1 base, with 9 bases between them. CDR3 length: 15 amino acids. The CDR3 reads CASSLWGGGTDTQYF. For the CDR3, the DNA is TGTGCCAGCAGTTTATGGGGGGGCGGCACAGATACGCAGTATTTT.

The genes are TRBV4-3 and TRBJ2-3; 15 nucleotides line up with TRBD2. The ends lost 1 base at V and 4 bases at J; junction bases unmatched: 6. The CDR3 spans 18 residues. Germline V lookup: CDR1 LGHNA, CDR2 YSLEER. In nucleotides, the CDR3 is TGCGCCAGCAGCCAAGGGCCGGGACTAGCGGGAGGTCCAGATACGCAGTATTTT. Its translation: CASSQGPGLAGGPDTQYF.

This clonotype was detected many times. This chain uses TRBV15 with TRBJ2-1; tentatively, D is TRBD1 (5 bases). This CDR3 has 12 amino acids. Germline V gene data show CDR1 as LNHNV and CDR2 as YYDKDF (reference sequence). The germline V and J ends were trimmed by 4 bases and 10 bases, with 11 bases remaining between them. DNA of the CDR3: TGTGCCACCAGCAATGGACATGACGAGCAGTTCTTC. It yields the protein CATSNGHDEQFF.

This clonotype showed up just a few times. The chain combines TRBV20-1 with TRBJ2-7, with TRBD2 identical over 10 bases. V gave up 0 bases and J gave up 7 bases; unmatched junction bases: 12. The CDR3 runs to 16 residues. CDR1 and CDR2 from the germline V gene are DFQATT and SNEGSKA (reference sequence). The CDR3 DNA follows: TGCAGTGCTAGAGATTGGAGCGGGAGGGCCTCGAATGAGCAGTACTTC. This codes for CSARDWSGRASNEQYF.

This chain joins TRBV28 and TRBJ2-3; 13 positions agree with TRBD2. Germline V CDR1 and CDR2: MDHEN, SYDVKM. The V segment lost 3 bases and the J segment 2 bases; nucleotides outside the gene matches: 14. This CDR3 region has 20 residues. The CDR3 region is CASSFGLAGAMRLSTDTQYF. In nucleotides, the CDR3 is TGTGCCAGCAGTTTCGGACTAGCGGGAGCAATGAGGTTATCCACAGATACGCAGTATTTT.

The sample holds many counts of this clonotype. This chain links TRBV6-2 or TRBV6-3 with TRBJ2-1, with TRBD2 as a possible D gene (6 bases). Trimming left V 5 bases short and J 2 bases short, with 10 bases between. CDR3 length: 14 residues. CDR1 is MNHEY, CDR2 SVGEGT, per germline. The CDR3 spells CASSTGSTYNEQFF. The CDR3 region has the DNA TGTGCCAGCAGTACCGGGAGCACCTACAATGAGCAGTTCTTC.

This clonotype was observed a handful of times. The chain couples TRBV5-6 to TRBJ2-7; no reliable D call. CDR1 is SGHDT, CDR2 YYEEEE, per germline. The CDR3 sequence is 13 residues long. The V and J ends lost 0 bases and 6 bases respectively, with 10 bases between them. CDR3 in DNA: TGTGCCAGCAGCTTGGCCCCGGGTTCCGAGCAGTACTTC. It is translated as CASSLAPGSEQYF. The whole variable domain, filled in from reference TRBV5-6 and TRBJ2-7, reads DAGVTQSPTHLIKTRGQQVTLRCSPKSGHDTVSWYQQALGQGPQFIFQYYEEEERQRGNFPDRFSGHQFPNYSSELNVNALLLGDSALYLCASSLAPGSEQYFGPGTRLTVT.

The genes are TRBV6-1 and TRBJ2-2; D gene uncertain. In germline, CDR1 is MNHNS, CDR2 SASEGT. The CDR3 spans 15 residues. Between the trimmed V and J ends, which lost 1 base and 7 bases, there was a span of 13 bases. The CDR3 DNA is TGTGCCAGCAGTGAAGTGAGAGCCCCTGGCGGGGAGCTGTTTTTT. Amino acids: CASSEVRAPGGELFF.

This clonotype was counted ten times or more. V gene TRBV10-3 combines with J gene TRBJ2-1; tentative D call: TRBD2 (6 bases). Trimming pared 7 bases from V and 1 base from J, leaving 11 bases between. The V gene's germline CDR1 is ENHRY and CDR2 SYGVKD. This CDR3 has 14 residues. For the CDR3, the DNA is TGTGCCATCAAGCCTAGCGAATCCTACAATGAGCAGTTCTTC. Translation: CAIKPSESYNEQFF.

The V gene is TRBV6-1, the J gene TRBJ2-2; no firm D call. This CDR3 region has 15 residues. Trimming stripped 4 bases from V and 6 bases from J, with 15 bases between. The germline gives CDR1 MNHNS, CDR2 SASEGT. The CDR3 region has the DNA TGTGCCAGCAGTGCAAACTTAGGGTCGGCCGGGGAGCTGTTTTTT. It encodes CASSANLGSAGELFF.

This clonotype has just a few counts. The genes are TRBV29-1 and TRBJ1-5; the D gene is possibly TRBD1 (5 bases). The V gene lost 8 bases and the J gene lost 0 bases, with 20 bases spanning the gap. The CDR3 is 16 residues long. Germline V lookup: CDR1 SQVTM, CDR2 ANQGSEA. The CDR3 reads CSSALGGKNSNQPQHF. In nucleotides, the CDR3 is TGCAGCTCGGCTTTGGGGGGGAAAAATAGCAATCAGCCCCAGCATTTT. The whole variable domain, filled in from reference TRBV29-1 and TRBJ1-5, reads SAVISQKPSRDICQRGTSLTIQCQVDSQVTMMFWYRQQPGQSLTLIATANQGSEATYESGFVIDKFPISRPNLTFSTLTVSNMSPEDSSIYLCSSALGGKNSNQPQHFGDGTRLSIL.

The rearrangement joins TRBV6-1 to TRBJ2-3, with 10 positions matching TRBD2. The CDR3 sequence is 16 residues long. Germline assignment: CDR1 MNHNS and CDR2 SASEGT. Unmatched junction bases numbered 9, after V lost 6 bases and J lost 3 bases. The CDR3 sequence is CASSHEVTSGTDTQYF. CDR3 nucleotides: TGTGCCAGCAGCCACGAGGTGACTAGCGGGACAGATACGCAGTATTTT.

The chain has TRBV12-3 or TRBV12-4 and TRBJ2-5, with TRBD1 matching over 9 bases. The J segment lost 4 bases and the V segment lost 1 base, leaving 4 bases of the junction unmatched. The CDR3 totals 15 residues. The CDR3 DNA follows: TGTGCCAGCAGTTTAGGAGAGGACAGGGGAGAGACCCAGTACTTC. Its protein is CASSLGEDRGETQYF.

V gene TRBV2 combines with J gene TRBJ2-7; TRBD1 is a possible D gene (6 bases). Looked up from germline, CDR1 is SNHLY and CDR2 is FYNNEI. The V gene lost 11 bases and the J gene lost 1 base, with 12 bases spanning the gap. The CDR3 is 12 residues long. The CDR3 DNA reads TGTGCCTTAATCGGACAGTCCTACGAGCAGTACTTC. It specifies CALIGQSYEQYF.

The table lists this clonotype with a few counts. The V call is TRBV4-1, the J call TRBJ2-1, with D uncertain. The CDR3 is 13 amino acids. Germline-derived CDR1 and CDR2 are MGHRA and YSYEKL. V gave up 3 bases and J gave up 9 bases, with 12 bases separating them. The CDR3 is CASSQTNTPEQFF. The CDR3 DNA reads as TGCGCCAGCAGCCAGACAAACACGCCTGAGCAGTTCTTC.

This clonotype was seen many times. The V call is TRBV27, the J call TRBJ2-3; D tentatively fits TRBD1 or TRBD2 (5 bases each). V lost 6 bases to trimming and J lost 2 bases, with 15 bases between them. The V gene's germline CDR1 is MNHEY and CDR2 SMNVEV (reference sequence). This CDR3 contains 15 residues. The CDR3 spells CASRPGTDFTDTQYF. Written as DNA, the CDR3 is TGTGCCAGCAGACCCGGGACGGACTTCACAGATACGCAGTATTTT.

This clonotype was detected only a few times. J is TRBJ2-2 and V is TRBV7-9; the D gene is possibly TRBD1 (5 bases). The V end lost 5 bases, the J end lost 2 bases, and 12 bases lay between the germline ends. CDR1 and CDR2 (germline): SEHNR, FQNEAQ (reference sequence). The CDR3 is 15 amino acids. The CDR3 here is CASSPPQGNTGELFF. CDR3 nucleotide sequence: TGTGCCAGCAGCCCCCCGCAGGGTAACACCGGGGAGCTGTTTTTT.

This clonotype was picked up a small number of times. The chain couples TRBV5-4 to TRBJ2-7, with 8 bases fitting TRBD1. CDR1 is SGHNT and CDR2 is YYREEE in the germline V gene (reference sequence). This CDR3 is 13 amino acids long. V dropped 3 bases and J dropped 6; count of bases not matched to a gene: 5. CDR3 loop: CASSWWTGIEQYF. The CDR3 nucleotides are TGTGCCAGCAGCTGGTGGACAGGGATCGAGCAGTACTTC.

This clonotype was counted many times. V usage is TRBV5-1 and J usage is TRBJ2-5; 11 bases agree with TRBD2. This CDR3 has 16 residues. V was pared by 4 bases and J by 2 bases, with 7 bases of the junction left unmatched. In germline, CDR1 is SGHRS, CDR2 YFSETQ. DNA of the CDR3: TGCGCCAGCAGCCGCCCACTAGCGGGGGTACAAGAGACCCAGTACTTC. The encoded protein is CASSRPLAGVQETQYF.

Concerning this clonotype itself: One end of the junction does not line up with germline, which may come from a read error. The gene calls are TRBV2 and TRBJ2-3; D may match TRBD1 or TRBD2 (5 bases each). The CDR3 totals 15 residues. The germline gives CDR1 SNHLY, CDR2 FYNNEI. The CDR3 reads CASTESWDATDTQYF. CDR3 nucleotide sequence: TGTGCCAGCACTGAAAGCTGGGACGCCACAGATACGCAGTATTTT.

This clonotype was seen a few times. The rearrangement joins TRBV6-1 to TRBJ1-6, with D unclear. CDR1 and CDR2 from the germline V gene are MNHNS and SASEGT. This CDR3 is 15 amino acids long. The V end lost 1 base, the J end lost 10 bases, and 14 bases lay between the germline ends. As DNA, the CDR3 is TGTGCCAGCAGTGAAGTACCCGACTACCAATCACCCCTCCACTTT. Encoded protein: CASSEVPDYQSPLHF.

In its sample, this clonotype was seen a few times. This rearrangement joins TRBV27 to TRBJ2-7; D possibly corresponds to TRBD1 (6 bases). The CDR3 is 15 residues long. Trimming shortened V by 5 bases and J by 2 bases, and 16 bases separated the two germline ends. Germline CDR1 is MNHEY and CDR2 is SMNVEV (reference sequence). CDR3 sequence (DNA): TGTGCCAGCAGTCAAAAACCGAACAGGGCCTACGAGCAGTACTTC. Translating gives CASSQKPNRAYEQYF.

This clonotype was detected ten times or more. The chain carries TRBV20-1 and TRBJ2-2; a weak D match, TRBD2 (5 bases). The CDR3 totals 15 residues. CDR1 and CDR2 from the germline V gene are DFQATT and SNEGSKA (reference sequence). Between the trimmed V and J ends, which lost 6 bases and 4 bases, there was a span of 18 bases. CDR3: CSASPSGMGTGELFF. CDR3 sequence (DNA): TGCAGTGCCTCACCCTCGGGGATGGGCACCGGGGAGCTGTTTTTT.

The CDR3 coding sequence is TGCGCCAGCAGCTTGGGAGTTAAGTCCTACGAGCAGTACTTC. The encoded protein is CASSLGVKSYEQYF. The chain links TRBV5-1 to TRBJ2-7; no reliable D call. The V gene's germline CDR1 is SGHRS and CDR2 YFSETQ. The germline V and J ends were trimmed by 0 bases and 1 base, with 8 bases remaining between them. The CDR3 contains 14 residues.

The V gene is TRBV6-1, the J gene TRBJ2-1; D perhaps matches TRBD2 (5 bases). Trimming stripped 2 bases from V and 6 bases from J, with 14 bases between. In germline, CDR1 is MNHNS, CDR2 SASEGT. The CDR3 is 15 amino acids. The CDR3 region has the DNA TGTGCCAGCAGTGAACACCCCGGGGTAGGCAATGAGCAGTTCTTC. Translating gives CASSEHPGVGNEQFF.

This clonotype was recorded many times. This rearrangement joins TRBV29-1 to TRBJ2-1, with 11 nucleotides matching TRBD2. The germline CDR1 and CDR2 sequences are SQVTM and ANQGSEA. The CDR3 length is 13 residues. The V and J ends lost 4 bases and 6 bases, in that order; junction bases with no gene match: 2. The CDR3 sequence: CSVGLAGGNEQFF. CDR3 DNA: TGCAGCGTTGGCCTAGCGGGAGGCAATGAGCAGTTCTTC.